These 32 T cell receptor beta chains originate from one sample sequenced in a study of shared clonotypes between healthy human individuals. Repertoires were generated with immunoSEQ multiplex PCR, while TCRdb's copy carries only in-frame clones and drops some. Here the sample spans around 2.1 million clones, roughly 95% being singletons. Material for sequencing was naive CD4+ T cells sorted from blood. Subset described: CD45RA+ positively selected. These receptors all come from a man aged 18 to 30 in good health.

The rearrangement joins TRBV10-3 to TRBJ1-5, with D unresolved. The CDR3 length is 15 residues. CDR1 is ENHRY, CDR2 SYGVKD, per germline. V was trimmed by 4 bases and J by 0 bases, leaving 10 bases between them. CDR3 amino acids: CAISAEGNSNQPQHF. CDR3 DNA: TGTGCCATCAGTGCTGAAGGGAATAGCAATCAGCCCCAGCATTTT.

CDR3 coding DNA: TGTGCCAGCAGTTCAGGGTTAATTGGCTACACCTTC. Encoded protein: CASSSGLIGYTF. The rearrangement joins TRBV6-1 to TRBJ1-2; tentative D call: TRBD1 (5 bases). The CDR3 has 12 amino acids. Germline CDR1 and CDR2: MNHNS and SASEGT. V was trimmed by 5 bases and J by 7 bases, leaving 11 bases between them.

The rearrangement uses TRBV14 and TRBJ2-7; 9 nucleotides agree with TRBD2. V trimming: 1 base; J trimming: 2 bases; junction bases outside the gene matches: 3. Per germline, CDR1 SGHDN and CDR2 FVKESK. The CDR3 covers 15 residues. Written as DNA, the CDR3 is TGTGCCAGCAGCCAAGTAGTAGCGGGAGCCTACGAGCAGTACTTC. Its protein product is CASSQVVAGAYEQYF.

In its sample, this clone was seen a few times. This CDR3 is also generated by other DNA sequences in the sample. The CDR3 reads CASSLQETQYF. CDR3 DNA: TGTGCCAGCAGCTTACAAGAGACCCAGTACTTC. This chain links TRBV7-2 with TRBJ2-5; the D is unclear. Germline assignment: CDR1 SGHTA and CDR2 FQGNSA. The ends were cut back, 2 bases at V and 2 bases at J, with 0 bases in the middle. CDR3 length: 11 residues.

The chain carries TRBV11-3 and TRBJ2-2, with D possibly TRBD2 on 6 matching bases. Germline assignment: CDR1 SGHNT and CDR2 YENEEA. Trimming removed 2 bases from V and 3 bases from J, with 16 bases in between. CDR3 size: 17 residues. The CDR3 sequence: CASSLLAHPGDTGELFF. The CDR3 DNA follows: TGTGCCAGCAGCTTACTAGCGCACCCTGGGGACACCGGGGAGCTGTTTTTT.

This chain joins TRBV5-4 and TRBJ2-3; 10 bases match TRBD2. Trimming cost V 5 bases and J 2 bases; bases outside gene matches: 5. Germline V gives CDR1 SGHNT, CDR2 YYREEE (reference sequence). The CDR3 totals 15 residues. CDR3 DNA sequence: TGTGCCAGCAGGCGACTAGCGGGTGACACAGATACGCAGTATTTT. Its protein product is CASRRLAGDTDTQYF.

Here the CDR3 DNA reads TGTGCCAGCAGTGTTACGCCGTCAGGGATGACGACTAACTATGGCTACACCTTC. It translates to CASSVTPSGMTTNYGYTF. The rearrangement joins TRBV6-1 to TRBJ1-2, with D possibly being TRBD1 (5 bases). This CDR3 contains 18 residues. Germline CDR1 is MNHNS and CDR2 is SASEGT. V lost 4 bases, J lost 0 bases, and 21 bases lay in between.

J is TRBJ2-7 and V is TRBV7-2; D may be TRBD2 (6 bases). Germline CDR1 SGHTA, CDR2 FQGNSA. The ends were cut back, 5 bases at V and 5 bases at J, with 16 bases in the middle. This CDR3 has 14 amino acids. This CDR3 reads CASSIGSPTNEQYF. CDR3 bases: TGTGCCAGCAGCATCGGGAGCCCGACCAACGAGCAGTACTTC.

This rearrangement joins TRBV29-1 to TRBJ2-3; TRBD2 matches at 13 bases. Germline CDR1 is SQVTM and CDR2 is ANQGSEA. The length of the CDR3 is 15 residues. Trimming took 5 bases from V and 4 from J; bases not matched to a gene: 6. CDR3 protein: CSVLGLAGLADTQYF. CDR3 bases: TGCAGCGTTCTGGGACTAGCGGGGCTTGCAGATACGCAGTATTTT.

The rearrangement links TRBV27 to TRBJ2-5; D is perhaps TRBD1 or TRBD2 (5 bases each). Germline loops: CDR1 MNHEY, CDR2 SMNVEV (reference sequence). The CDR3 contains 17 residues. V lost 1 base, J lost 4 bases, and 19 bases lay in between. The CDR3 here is CASSLFLGGTGVETQYF. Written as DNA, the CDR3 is TGTGCCAGCAGTTTATTCCTCGGAGGTACAGGAGTAGAGACCCAGTACTTC.

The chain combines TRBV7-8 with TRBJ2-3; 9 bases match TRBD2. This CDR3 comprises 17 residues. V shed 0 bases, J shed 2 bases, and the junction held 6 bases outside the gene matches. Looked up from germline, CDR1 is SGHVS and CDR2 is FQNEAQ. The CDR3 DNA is TGTGCCAGCAGCTTAGCGTCCCGACTAGCGGTCACAGATACGCAGTATTTT. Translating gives CASSLASRLAVTDTQYF.

In nucleotides, the CDR3 is TGTGCCAGCAGCGTAGCTACGAGACCCAGGACTGAAGCTTTCTTT. It encodes CASSVATRPRTEAFF. The chain links TRBV9 to TRBJ1-1; D unclear. The CDR3 loop spans 15 amino acids. Per the germline V gene, CDR1 is SGDLS and CDR2 is YYNGEE. V was trimmed by 0 bases and J by 5 bases, leaving 14 bases between them.

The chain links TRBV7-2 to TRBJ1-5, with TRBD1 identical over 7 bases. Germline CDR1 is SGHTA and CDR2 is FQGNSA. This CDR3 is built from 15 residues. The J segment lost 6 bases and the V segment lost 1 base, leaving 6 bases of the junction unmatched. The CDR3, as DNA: TGTGCCAGCAGCTTAGAGGCAGGGGGAGGTCAGCCCCAGCATTTT. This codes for CASSLEAGGGQPQHF.

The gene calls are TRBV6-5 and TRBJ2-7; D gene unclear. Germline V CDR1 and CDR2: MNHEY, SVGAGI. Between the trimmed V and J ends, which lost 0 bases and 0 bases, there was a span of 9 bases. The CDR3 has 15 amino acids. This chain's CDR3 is CASSYSASFSYEQYF. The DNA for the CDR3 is TGTGCCAGCAGTTACTCTGCCTCGTTCTCCTACGAGCAGTACTTC.

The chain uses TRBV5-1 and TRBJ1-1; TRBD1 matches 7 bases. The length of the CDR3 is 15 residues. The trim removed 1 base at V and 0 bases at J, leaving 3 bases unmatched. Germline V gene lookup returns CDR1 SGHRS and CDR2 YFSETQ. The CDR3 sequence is CASSLQGDLNTEAFF. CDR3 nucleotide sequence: TGCGCCAGCAGCTTGCAGGGGGACCTGAACACTGAAGCTTTCTTT.

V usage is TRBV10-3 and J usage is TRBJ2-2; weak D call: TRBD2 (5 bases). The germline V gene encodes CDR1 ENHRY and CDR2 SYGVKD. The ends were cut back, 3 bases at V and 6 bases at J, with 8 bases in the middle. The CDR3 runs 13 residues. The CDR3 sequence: CAISDPGSGELFF. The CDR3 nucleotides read TGTGCCATCAGTGATCCGGGGTCCGGGGAGCTGTTTTTT.

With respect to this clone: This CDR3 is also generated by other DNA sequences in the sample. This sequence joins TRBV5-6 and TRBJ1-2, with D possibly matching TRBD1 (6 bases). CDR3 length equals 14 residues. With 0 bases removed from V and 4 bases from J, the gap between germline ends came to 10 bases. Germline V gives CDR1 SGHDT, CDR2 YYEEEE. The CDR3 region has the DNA TGTGCCAGCAGCTTGGGCAGGGGCGCCTATGGCTACACCTTC. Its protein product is CASSLGRGAYGYTF.

The CDR3 region is CASNGRATDTQYF. Here the CDR3 DNA reads TGTGCCAGTAACGGGAGAGCCACAGATACGCAGTATTTT. V is TRBV19 and J is TRBJ2-3, with a tentative D call TRBD2 (6 bases). The CDR3 spans 13 residues. In germline, CDR1 is LNHDA, CDR2 SQIVND (reference sequence). Trimming shortened V by 7 bases and J by 2 bases, and 10 bases separated the two germline ends.

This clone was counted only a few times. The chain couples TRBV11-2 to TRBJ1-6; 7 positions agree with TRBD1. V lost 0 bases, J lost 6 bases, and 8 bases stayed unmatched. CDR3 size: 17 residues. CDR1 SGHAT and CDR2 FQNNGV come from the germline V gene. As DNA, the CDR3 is TGTGCCAGCAGCTTAGATAGGACAGGTTCCACTAATTCACCCCTCCACTTT. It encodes CASSLDRTGSTNSPLHF.

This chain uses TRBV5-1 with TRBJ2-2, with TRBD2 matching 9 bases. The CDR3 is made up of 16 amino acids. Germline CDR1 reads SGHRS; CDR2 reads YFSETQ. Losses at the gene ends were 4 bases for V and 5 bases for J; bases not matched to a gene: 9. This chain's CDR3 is CASSKTSGVGTGELFF. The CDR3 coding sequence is TGCGCCAGCAGCAAGACTAGCGGAGTAGGGACCGGGGAGCTGTTTTTT.

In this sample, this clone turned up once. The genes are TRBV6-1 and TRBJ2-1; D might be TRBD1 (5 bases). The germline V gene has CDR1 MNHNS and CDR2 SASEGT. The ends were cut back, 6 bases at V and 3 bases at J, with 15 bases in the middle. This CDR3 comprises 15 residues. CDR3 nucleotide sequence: TGTGCCAGCAGCTTGGACAAAAACTTCTACAATGAGCAGTTCTTC. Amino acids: CASSLDKNFYNEQFF.

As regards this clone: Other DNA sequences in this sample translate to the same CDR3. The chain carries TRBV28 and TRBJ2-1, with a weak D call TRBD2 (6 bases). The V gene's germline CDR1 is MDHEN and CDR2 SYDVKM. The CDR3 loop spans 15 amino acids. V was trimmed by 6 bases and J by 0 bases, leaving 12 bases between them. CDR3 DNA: TGTGCCAGCAGCCTCGGACTAAGCTCCTACAATGAGCAGTTCTTC. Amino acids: CASSLGLSSYNEQFF.

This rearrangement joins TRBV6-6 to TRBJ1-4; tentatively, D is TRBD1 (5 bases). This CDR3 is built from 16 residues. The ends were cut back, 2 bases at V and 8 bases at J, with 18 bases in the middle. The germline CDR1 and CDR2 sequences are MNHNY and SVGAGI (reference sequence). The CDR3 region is CASSYGETARTEKLFF. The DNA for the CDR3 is TGTGCCAGCAGTTACGGGGAGACAGCTAGAACCGAAAAACTGTTTTTT.

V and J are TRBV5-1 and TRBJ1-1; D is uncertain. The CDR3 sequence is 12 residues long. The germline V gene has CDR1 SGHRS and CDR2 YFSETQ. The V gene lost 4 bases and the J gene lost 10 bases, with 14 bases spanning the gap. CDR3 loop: CASSLPGSRAFF. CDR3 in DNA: TGCGCCAGCAGCCTACCTGGGTCGAGAGCTTTCTTT.

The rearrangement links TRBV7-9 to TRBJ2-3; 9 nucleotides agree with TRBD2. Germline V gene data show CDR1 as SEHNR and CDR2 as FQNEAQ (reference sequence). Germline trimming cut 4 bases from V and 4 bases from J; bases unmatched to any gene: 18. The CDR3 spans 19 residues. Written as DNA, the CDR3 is TGTGCCAGCAGCTCCCGGAGGGTAGCGGGAGAGGGATGGGCAGATACGCAGTATTTT. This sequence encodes CASSSRRVAGEGWADTQYF.

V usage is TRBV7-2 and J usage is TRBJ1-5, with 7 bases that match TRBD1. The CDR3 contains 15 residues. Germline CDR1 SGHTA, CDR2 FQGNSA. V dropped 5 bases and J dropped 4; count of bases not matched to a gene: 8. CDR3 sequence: CASSLSGQPNQPQHF. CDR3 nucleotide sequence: TGTGCCAGCAGCCTATCGGGACAGCCTAATCAGCCCCAGCATTTT.

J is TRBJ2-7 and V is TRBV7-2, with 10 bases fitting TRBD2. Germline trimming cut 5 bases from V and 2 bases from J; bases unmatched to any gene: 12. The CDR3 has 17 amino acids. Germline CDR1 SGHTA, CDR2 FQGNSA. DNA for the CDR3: TGTGCCAGCAGCAAGTCAGCGGGAGGGCCAGGGGCCTACGAGCAGTACTTC. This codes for CASSKSAGGPGAYEQYF.

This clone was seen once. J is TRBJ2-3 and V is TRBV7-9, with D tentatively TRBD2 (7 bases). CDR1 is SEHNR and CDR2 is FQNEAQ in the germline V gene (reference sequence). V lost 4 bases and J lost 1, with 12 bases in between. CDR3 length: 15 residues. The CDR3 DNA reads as TGTGCCAGCAGCTACCAAGGGGGGGGCACAGATACGCAGTATTTT. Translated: CASSYQGGGTDTQYF.

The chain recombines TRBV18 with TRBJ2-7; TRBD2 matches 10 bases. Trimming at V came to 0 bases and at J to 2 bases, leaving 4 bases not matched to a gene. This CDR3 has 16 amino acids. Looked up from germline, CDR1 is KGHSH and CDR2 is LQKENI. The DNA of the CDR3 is TGTGCCAGCTCACCACCGGGACTAGCGTTGGCCTACGAGCAGTACTTC. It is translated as CASSPPGLALAYEQYF.

The CDR3 spells CAWSNSADTQYF. CDR3 nucleotide sequence: TGTGCCTGGAGTAATAGCGCAGATACGCAGTATTTT. The gene calls are TRBV30 and TRBJ2-3; a possible D gene is TRBD2 (5 bases). Trimming cost V 2 bases and J 4 bases, with 7 bases left between them. This CDR3 region has 12 residues. Looked up from germline, CDR1 is GTSNPN and CDR2 is SVGIG (reference sequence).

In DNA form, the CDR3 reads TGTGCCAGCAGTTTATGGAGGCTTGACACTGAAGCTTTCTTT. Translation: CASSLWRLDTEAFF. The chain combines TRBV28 with TRBJ1-1; no clear D. V gave up 0 bases and J gave up 3 bases, with 8 bases separating them. Per the germline V gene, CDR1 is MDHEN and CDR2 is SYDVKM. The CDR3 sequence is 14 residues long.

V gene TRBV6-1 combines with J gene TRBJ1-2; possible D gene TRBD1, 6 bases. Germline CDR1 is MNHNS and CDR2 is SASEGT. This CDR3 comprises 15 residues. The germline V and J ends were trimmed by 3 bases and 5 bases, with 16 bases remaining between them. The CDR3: CASSEVDRSEYGYTF. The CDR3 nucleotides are TGTGCCAGCAGTGAGGTAGACAGGAGCGAATATGGCTACACCTTC.